A single sample is the source of the 29 T cell receptor beta chains below, sequenced in a study of blood T cell repertoires in COVID-19. Generated by immunoSEQ multiplex PCR, the TCRdb table keeps only in-frame clones and is missing some. Among some 120,000 clones listed, over 75% were seen once. What was sequenced was peripheral blood. Receptor source: a woman aged 80 or older with acute or convalescent COVID-19.

V is TRBV7-2 and J is TRBJ2-2; weak D call: TRBD2 (5 bases). This CDR3 is 13 amino acids long. Germline V lookup: CDR1 SGHTA, CDR2 FQGNSA. V lost 4 bases and J 8 bases, leaving 11 bases between the germline ends. The CDR3 region is CASSSRTGGELFF. The DNA for the CDR3 is TGTGCCAGCAGCTCACGGACTGGGGGGGAGCTGTTTTTT.

The gene calls are TRBV27 and TRBJ1-5, with 9 bases lining up with TRBD1. The CDR3 length is 16 residues. With 6 bases clipped from V and 1 base from J, the junction kept 7 bases outside the gene matches. Germline CDR1 MNHEY, CDR2 SMNVEV (reference sequence). The CDR3: CASRKQGAISNQPQHF. The CDR3 nucleotides read TGTGCCAGCAGAAAACAGGGGGCGATCAGCAATCAGCCCCAGCATTTT.

V is TRBV24-1 and J is TRBJ1-2; TRBD1 matches 9 bases. There are 15 residues in the CDR3. The V gene end was trimmed by 10 bases and the J gene end by 8 bases; junction bases not matched to a gene: 16. Germline loops: CDR1 KGHDR, CDR2 SFDVKD. The CDR3 is CATTAGTGRSSGYTF. The DNA for the CDR3 is TGTGCCACGACCGCCGGGACAGGGCGCTCCTCCGGCTACACCTTC.

This sequence joins TRBV4-3 and TRBJ2-5; 8 bases match TRBD2. J was trimmed by 2 bases and V by 0 bases; bases with no gene match: 5. The CDR3 consists of 16 residues. Germline CDR1 and CDR2: LGHNA and YSLEER. As DNA, the CDR3 is TGCGCCAGCAGCCAAGAGTTGCGGGGGGTTCAAGAGACCCAGTACTTC. Its translation is CASSQELRGVQETQYF.

The rearrangement joins TRBV20-1 to TRBJ1-4; 7 bases align to TRBD1. The V segment lost 3 bases and the J segment 7 bases; nucleotides outside the gene matches: 5. This CDR3 has 13 residues. Germline V gene lookup returns CDR1 DFQATT and CDR2 SNEGSKA (reference sequence). CDR3 protein: CSASEGAGEKLFF. CDR3 coding DNA: TGCAGTGCTAGTGAGGGGGCTGGTGAAAAACTGTTTTTT.

The CDR3 sequence is CASRMAGTGVNEQFF. The CDR3 DNA reads as TGCGCCAGCAGAATGGCCGGGACAGGGGTCAATGAGCAGTTCTTC. The chain combines TRBV5-1 with TRBJ2-1; 10 bases match TRBD1. There are 15 residues in the CDR3. The V gene's germline CDR1 is SGHRS and CDR2 YFSETQ. The trim removed 5 bases at V and 6 bases at J, leaving 8 bases unmatched.

J is TRBJ2-7 and V is TRBV11-2; 7 positions match TRBD1. Losses at the gene ends were 0 bases for V and 7 bases for J; bases not matched to a gene: 9. Germline V gene lookup returns CDR1 SGHAT and CDR2 FQNNGV. The CDR3 spans 15 residues. CDR3 sequence reads: CASSLELTRDREQYF. DNA of the CDR3: TGTGCCAGCAGCTTAGAGCTAACCCGGGACAGAGAGCAGTACTTC. The variable domain in full, completed from reference TRBV11-2 and TRBJ2-7, reads EAGVAQSPRYKIIEKRQSVAFWCNPISGHATLYWYQQILGQGPKLLIQFQNNGVVDDSQLPKDRFSAERLKGVDSTLKIQPAKLEDSAVYLCASSLELTRDREQYFGPGTRLTVT.

J is TRBJ2-5 and V is TRBV4-2; 13 positions agree with TRBD2. The CDR3 is made up of 16 amino acids. The V segment lost 1 base and the J segment 4 bases; nucleotides outside the gene matches: 3. CDR1 and CDR2 from the germline V gene are LGHNA and YNFKEQ. CDR3 loop: CASSQGGLAGAETQYF. The CDR3 nucleotides read TGTGCCAGCAGCCAAGGCGGACTAGCGGGGGCAGAGACCCAGTACTTC.

The V gene is TRBV28, the J gene TRBJ2-7, with 7 positions matching TRBD1. With V trimmed by 6 bases and J by 7 bases, 12 bases remained unmatched. This CDR3 is 14 amino acids long. Germline loops: CDR1 MDHEN, CDR2 SYDVKM. This chain's CDR3 is CASRAIQGLGEQYF. In nucleotides, the CDR3 is TGTGCCAGCAGAGCTATACAGGGGTTGGGGGAGCAGTACTTC.

V gene TRBV19 combines with J gene TRBJ1-5, with a weak D call TRBD1 (5 bases). This CDR3 has 15 residues. The V gene's germline CDR1 is LNHDA and CDR2 SQIVND (reference sequence). Between the trimmed V and J ends, which lost 0 bases and 4 bases, there was a span of 10 bases. This CDR3 is CASSIDRAGNQPQHF. The DNA of the CDR3 is TGTGCCAGTAGTATAGATAGGGCAGGGAATCAGCCCCAGCATTTT.

This clone was recorded a few times. The rearrangement uses TRBV19 and TRBJ2-7, with D possibly TRBD1 on 6 matching bases. The CDR3 has 13 residues. Germline loops: CDR1 LNHDA, CDR2 SQIVND (reference sequence). Trimming removed 3 bases at V and 7 bases at J, with 13 bases between. The CDR3 loop is CASSMQGTEEQYF. As DNA, the CDR3 is TGTGCCAGTAGTATGCAGGGGACGGAGGAGCAGTACTTC.

V usage is TRBV12-3 or TRBV12-4 and J usage is TRBJ1-4, with D unclear. V was shortened by 7 bases and J by 7 bases, with 10 bases between the two germline ends. This CDR3 region has 12 residues. CDR3 region: CASNIRGEKLFF. CDR3 bases: TGTGCCAGCAACATCAGAGGTGAAAAACTGTTTTTT.

The V gene is TRBV7-6, the J gene TRBJ1-5; D remains ambiguous. This CDR3 contains 14 residues. The V end lost 1 base, the J end lost 5 bases, and 9 bases lay between the germline ends. Germline loops: CDR1 SGHVS, CDR2 FNYEAQ. The CDR3 sequence is CASSLGGGYQPQHF. CDR3 sequence (DNA): TGTGCCAGCAGCTTAGGGGGAGGGTATCAGCCCCAGCATTTT.

V gene TRBV6-2 or TRBV6-3 combines with J gene TRBJ2-1; TRBD2 aligns across 9 bases. Germline lookup yields CDR1 MNHEY and CDR2 SVGEGT. The CDR3 runs 17 residues. V was clipped by 2 bases and J by 2 bases; unmatched bases: 7. In nucleotides, the CDR3 is TGTGCCAGCAGTTACCCAAGTAGCGGGGGAGCCTACAATGAGCAGTTCTTC. It encodes CASSYPSSGGAYNEQFF.

The rearrangement joins TRBV7-2 to TRBJ1-1; no definite D call. The CDR3 runs to 11 residues. Germline-derived CDR1 and CDR2 are SGHTA and FQGNSA. Trimming cost V 7 bases and J 8 bases, with 11 bases left between them. The CDR3 DNA sequence: TGTGCCAGCACCCTCAAAGAGGAAGCTTTCTTT. It translates to CASTLKEEAFF.

V is TRBV19 and J is TRBJ2-1; 14 bases line up with TRBD2. In germline, CDR1 is LNHDA, CDR2 SQIVND (reference sequence). The CDR3 length is 17 residues. The ends lost 4 bases at V and 4 bases at J; junction bases unmatched: 6. CDR3 protein: CASSSRTSGGRYNEQFF. DNA of the CDR3: TGTGCCAGTAGTAGCCGGACTAGCGGGGGGAGATACAATGAGCAGTTCTTC.

The chain uses TRBV3-1 (or the pseudogene TRBV3-2) and TRBJ2-7, with 9 bases identical to TRBD1. CDR1 is LGHDT and CDR2 is YNNKEL in the germline V gene (reference sequence). This CDR3 has 15 amino acids. The trim removed 4 bases at V and 2 bases at J, leaving 6 bases unmatched. This CDR3 is CASSPQTGGPYEQYF. The CDR3 DNA is TGTGCCAGCAGCCCTCAGACAGGGGGTCCCTACGAGCAGTACTTC.

This chain joins TRBV6-6 and TRBJ1-2; D is uncertain. Trimming stripped 5 bases from V and 2 bases from J, with 12 bases between. CDR1 is MNHNY, CDR2 SVGAGI, per germline (reference sequence). This CDR3 is 14 amino acids long. The CDR3 spells CASSVTGWNYGYTF. CDR3 sequence (DNA): TGTGCCAGCAGTGTAACGGGGTGGAACTATGGCTACACCTTC.

The genes are TRBV19 and TRBJ1-5; D gene ambiguous. This CDR3 has 14 amino acids. Trimming left V 5 bases short and J 5 bases short, with 13 bases between. CDR1 LNHDA and CDR2 SQIVND come from the germline V gene (reference sequence). The CDR3 coding sequence is TGTGCCAGTAGTCCCTCTGTGAGGGATCAGCCCCAGCATTTT. Translating it yields CASSPSVRDQPQHF.

The rearrangement joins TRBV7-8 to TRBJ2-7; 7 bases match TRBD1. Unmatched junction bases numbered 3, after V lost 1 base and J lost 0 bases. In germline, CDR1 is SGHVS, CDR2 FQNEAQ. There are 15 residues in the CDR3. CDR3 residues: CASSLERGPSYEQYF. CDR3 nucleotides: TGTGCCAGCAGCTTAGAGAGGGGGCCCTCCTACGAGCAGTACTTC.

The chain couples TRBV5-4 to TRBJ1-4, with TRBD1 identical over 7 bases. Germline-derived CDR1 and CDR2 are SGHNT and YYREEE (reference sequence). CDR3 length: 15 amino acids. J was trimmed by 5 bases and V by 3 bases; bases with no gene match: 7. As DNA, the CDR3 is TGTGCCAGCAGCTGGAGAGGGGGCGCGAATGAAAAACTGTTTTTT. Protein: CASSWRGGANEKLFF.

This rearrangement joins TRBV3-1 (or the pseudogene TRBV3-2) to TRBJ1-2, with 7 bases matching TRBD1. Losses at the gene ends were 2 bases for V and 6 bases for J; bases not matched to a gene: 12. This CDR3 is 16 amino acids long. Germline CDR1 and CDR2: LGHDT and YNNKEL (reference sequence). CDR3 in DNA: TGTGCCAGCAGCCAAAAGGGGGCAGGGGGAAGGGATGGCTACACCTTC. Protein product: CASSQKGAGGRDGYTF.

The chain has TRBV29-1 and TRBJ2-3, with 12 nucleotides matching TRBD1. CDR3 length: 13 residues. Germline V gene data show CDR1 as SQVTM and CDR2 as ANQGSEA. With 7 bases clipped from V and 2 bases from J, the junction kept 1 base outside the gene matches. This chain's CDR3 is CSGGQGATDTQYF. Here the CDR3 DNA reads TGCAGCGGGGGACAGGGGGCCACAGATACGCAGTATTTT.

The gene calls are TRBV11-2 and TRBJ2-1; tentative D call: TRBD1 (6 bases). The ends were cut back, 0 bases at V and 6 bases at J, with 12 bases in the middle. Looked up from germline, CDR1 is SGHAT and CDR2 is FQNNGV. This CDR3 has 15 amino acids. The CDR3 sequence is CASSLDGGQPNEQFF. The CDR3 region has the DNA TGTGCCAGCAGCTTAGATGGAGGACAGCCCAATGAGCAGTTCTTC. Looking up the rest from reference TRBV11-2 and TRBJ2-1 gives the full variable domain: EAGVAQSPRYKIIEKRQSVAFWCNPISGHATLYWYQQILGQGPKLLIQFQNNGVVDDSQLPKDRFSAERLKGVDSTLKIQPAKLEDSAVYLCASSLDGGQPNEQFFGPGTRLTVL.

The chain joins TRBV5-1 to TRBJ2-1; 9 bases agree with TRBD2. This CDR3 has 15 amino acids. V shed 0 bases, J shed 7 bases, and the junction held 5 bases outside the gene matches. CDR1 and CDR2 from the germline V gene are SGHRS and YFSETQ. The CDR3 nucleotides are TGCGCCAGCAGCTTGGGGACTAGCGAGACAAATGAGCAGTTCTTC. It codes for CASSLGTSETNEQFF.

CDR3 sequence (DNA): TGTGCCAGCAGTTCCGGACAGGGCCTCCTCTACAATGAGCAGTTCTTC. The encoded protein is CASSSGQGLLYNEQFF. The rearrangement joins TRBV28 to TRBJ2-1, with 8 bases identical to TRBD1. Germline CDR1 reads MDHEN; CDR2 reads SYDVKM. This CDR3 has 16 residues. Trimming cost V 4 bases and J 3 bases; bases outside gene matches: 8.

The V gene is TRBV11-2, the J gene TRBJ1-4, with D possibly TRBD1 on 5 matching bases. Trimming cost V 5 bases and J 6 bases, with 16 bases left between them. The CDR3 runs 15 residues. Germline values: CDR1 SGHAT, CDR2 FQNNGV. The CDR3 DNA follows: TGTGCCAGCAGCCCCGAAATCGGGGGGTATGAAAAACTGTTTTTT. Amino acid sequence: CASSPEIGGYEKLFF.

V usage is TRBV2 and J usage is TRBJ2-1; 8 bases line up with TRBD2. Germline V gives CDR1 SNHLY, CDR2 FYNNEI. The CDR3 runs 14 residues. Trimming at V came to 6 bases and at J to 5 bases, leaving 6 bases not matched to a gene. CDR3 DNA sequence: TGTGCCAGCAGCAGCGGGAGTTTAAACAATGAGCAGTTCTTC. Residues: CASSSGSLNNEQFF.

This chain uses TRBV18 with TRBJ1-2; 8 bases map to TRBD1. V was clipped by 4 bases and J by 6 bases; unmatched bases: 4. The CDR3 has 13 amino acids. Germline values: CDR1 KGHSH, CDR2 LQKENI. This CDR3 is CASSLATGDGYTF. In DNA, the CDR3 is TGTGCCAGCTCACTGGCGACAGGGGATGGCTACACCTTC.